This T cell receptor beta chain was profiled in a study of shared clonotypes between healthy human individuals. The CDR3 totals 15 residues. The V segment lost 5 bases and the J segment 2 bases; nucleotides outside the gene matches: 5. Germline assignment: CDR1 SGHTA and CDR2 FQGNSA. This was a deep-level run. Clones were sequenced by immunoSEQ multiplex PCR, and TCRdb holds only the in-frame ones, with some missing. The data show roughly 2.6 million clones, 90% to 95% seen once. This receptor was identified in a young man in good health. This sequence joins TRBV7-2 and TRBJ2-2; 7 bases line up with TRBD1. The sequencing input was naive CD4+ T cells sorted from blood. Subset meaning: CD45RA+ positively selected. CDR3 residues: CASSKQGSNTGELFF. The CDR3, as DNA: TGTGCCAGCAGCAAACAGGGGAGCAACACCGGGGAGCTGTTTTTT.